The present T cell receptor (beta chain) was sequenced within a study of CD8 T cells in ankylosing spondylitis. Study results and limitations: It was reported that disease-linked clones were significantly enriched in matched ankylosing spondylitis synovial fluid. Blood from ankylosing spondylitis patients appeared to carry a characteristic roughly 8-variant TCR beta motif.

The TCR beta libraries were generated through quantitative 5'-RACE incorporating molecular barcodes. TCRdb independently ran MiXCR on the 5' RACE reads; one entry per CDR3 protein. The sample records approximately 31,000 distinct CDR3 sequences, about 29% being singletons. For this clonotype: Its antigen is unknown.

Germline V gives CDR1 ENHRY, CDR2 SYGVKD. J lost 1 base, V lost 10 bases, and 8 bases had no gene match. The length of the CDR3 is 16 residues. The sample was synovial fluid, either unsorted or a sorted T cell fraction (not recorded which). The chain employs TRBV10-3 and TRBJ2-6; 9 bases agree with TRBD1. The source is a male donor with ankylosing spondylitis. The CDR3 region has the DNA TGTGCCAGTACAGGGGGCGGCTGGTCTGGGGCCAACGTCCTGACTTTC. It encodes CASTGGGWSGANVLTF.